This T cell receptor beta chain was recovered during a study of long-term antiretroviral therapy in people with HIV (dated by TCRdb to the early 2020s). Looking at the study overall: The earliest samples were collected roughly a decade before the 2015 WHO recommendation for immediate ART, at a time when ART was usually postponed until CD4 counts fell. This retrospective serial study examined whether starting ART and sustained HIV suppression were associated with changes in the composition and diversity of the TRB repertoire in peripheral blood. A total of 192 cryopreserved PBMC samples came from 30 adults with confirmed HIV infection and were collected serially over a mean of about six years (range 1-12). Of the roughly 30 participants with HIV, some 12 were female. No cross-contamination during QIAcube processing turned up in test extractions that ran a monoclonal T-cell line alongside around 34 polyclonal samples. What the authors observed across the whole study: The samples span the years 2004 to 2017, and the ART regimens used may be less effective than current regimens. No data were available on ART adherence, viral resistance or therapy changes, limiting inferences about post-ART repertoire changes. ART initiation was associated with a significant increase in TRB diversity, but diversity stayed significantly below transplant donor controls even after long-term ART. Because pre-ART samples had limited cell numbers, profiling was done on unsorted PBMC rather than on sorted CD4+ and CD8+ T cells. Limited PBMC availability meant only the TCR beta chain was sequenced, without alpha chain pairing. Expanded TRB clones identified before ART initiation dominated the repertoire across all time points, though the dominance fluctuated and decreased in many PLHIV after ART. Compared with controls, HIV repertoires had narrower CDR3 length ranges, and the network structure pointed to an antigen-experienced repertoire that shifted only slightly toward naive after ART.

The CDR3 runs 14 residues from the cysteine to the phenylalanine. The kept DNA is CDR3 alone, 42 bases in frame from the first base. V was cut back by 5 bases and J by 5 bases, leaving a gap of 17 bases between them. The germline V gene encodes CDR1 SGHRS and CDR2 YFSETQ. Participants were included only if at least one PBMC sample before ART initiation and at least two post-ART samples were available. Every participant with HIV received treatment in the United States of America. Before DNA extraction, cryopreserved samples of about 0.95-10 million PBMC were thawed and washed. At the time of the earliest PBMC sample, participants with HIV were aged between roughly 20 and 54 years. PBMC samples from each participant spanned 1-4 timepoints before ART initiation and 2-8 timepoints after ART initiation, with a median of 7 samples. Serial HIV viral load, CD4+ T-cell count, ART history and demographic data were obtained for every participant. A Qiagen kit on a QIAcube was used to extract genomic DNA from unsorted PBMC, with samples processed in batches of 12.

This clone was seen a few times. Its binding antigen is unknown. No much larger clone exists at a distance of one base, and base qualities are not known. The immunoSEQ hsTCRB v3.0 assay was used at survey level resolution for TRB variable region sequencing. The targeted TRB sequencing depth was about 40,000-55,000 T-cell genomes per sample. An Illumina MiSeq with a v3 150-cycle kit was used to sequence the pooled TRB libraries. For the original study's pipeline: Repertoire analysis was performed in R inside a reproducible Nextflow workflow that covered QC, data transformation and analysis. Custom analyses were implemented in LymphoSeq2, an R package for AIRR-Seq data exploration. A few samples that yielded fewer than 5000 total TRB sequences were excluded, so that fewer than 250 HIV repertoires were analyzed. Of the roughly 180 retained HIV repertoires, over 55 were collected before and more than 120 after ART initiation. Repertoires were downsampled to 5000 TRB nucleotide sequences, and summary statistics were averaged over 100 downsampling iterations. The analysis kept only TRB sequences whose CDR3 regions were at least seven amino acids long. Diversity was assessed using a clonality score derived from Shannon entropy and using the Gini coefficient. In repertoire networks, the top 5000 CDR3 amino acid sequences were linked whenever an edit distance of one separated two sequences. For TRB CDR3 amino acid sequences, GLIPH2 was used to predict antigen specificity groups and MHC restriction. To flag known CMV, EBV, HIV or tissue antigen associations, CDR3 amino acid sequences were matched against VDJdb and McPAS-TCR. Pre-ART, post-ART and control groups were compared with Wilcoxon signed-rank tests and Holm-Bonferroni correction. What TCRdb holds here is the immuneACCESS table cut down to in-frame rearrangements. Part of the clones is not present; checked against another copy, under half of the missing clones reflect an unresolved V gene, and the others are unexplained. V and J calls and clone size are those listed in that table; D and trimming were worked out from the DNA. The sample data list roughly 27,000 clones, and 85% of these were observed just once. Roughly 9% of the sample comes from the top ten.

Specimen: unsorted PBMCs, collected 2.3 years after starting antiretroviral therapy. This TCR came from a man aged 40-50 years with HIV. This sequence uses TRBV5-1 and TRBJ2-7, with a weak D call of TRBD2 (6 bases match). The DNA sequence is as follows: TGCGCCAGCAGACCGGGACTGCCTTACGACGAGCAGTACTTC. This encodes CASRPGLPYDEQYF. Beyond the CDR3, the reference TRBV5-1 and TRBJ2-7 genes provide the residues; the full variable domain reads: KAGVTQTPRYLIKTRGQQVTLSCSPISGHRSVSWYQQTPGQGLQFLFEYFSETQRNKGNFPGRFSGRQFSNSRSEMNVSTLELGDSALYLCASRPGLPYDEQYFGPGTRLTVT.